Below are 6 T cell receptor beta chains sequenced from a single sample in a study of vaccination effects on CD4 cells after COVID-19. The protocol was immunoSEQ multiplex PCR, while the TCRdb copy is restricted to in-frame clones and leaves out a portion. The table lists 71,000 or so clones, roughly 72% of them singletons, with approximately 4.3% in the top ten. Antigen-specific CD4+ T cells were expanded with viral peptide pools in the ViraFEST assay before sequencing. After about 10 days in culture, the CD4+ T cells were isolated. Nucleocapsid antibodies were negative in the vaccine recipients, who had never had SARS-CoV-2 infection. No antigen has been assigned to these receptors. The sequenced sample was CD4+ T cells from PBMCs cultured with HCoV-OC43 spike peptides, obtained before COVID-19 vaccination. The subset: HCoV-OC43 spike overlapping peptide pool stimulation. The receptors stem from a human donor who received a COVID-19 vaccine.

The rearrangement joins TRBV7-2 to TRBJ1-4, with 7 positions matching TRBD1. The CDR3 extends over 14 amino acids. V shed 5 bases, J shed 7 bases, and the junction held 7 bases outside the gene matches. Germline V lookup: CDR1 SGHTA, CDR2 FQGNSA. The CDR3 nucleotides are TGTGCCAGCAGCCAAGGCAGGGGGAGTGAAAAACTGTTTTTT. Protein: CASSQGRGSEKLFF.

The gene calls are TRBV5-6 and TRBJ2-7; 11 nucleotides align to TRBD1. There are 17 residues in the CDR3. The V and J ends lost 4 bases and 3 bases, in that order; junction bases with no gene match: 12. Germline CDR1 SGHDT, CDR2 YYEEEE. This CDR3 is CASSLGQGTGGRYEQYV. In nucleotides, the CDR3 is TGTGCCAGCAGCCTGGGGCAGGGGACAGGGGGGCGCTACGAGCAGTACGTC.

This clone came up a few times. This chain uses TRBV2 with TRBJ2-2; 15 nucleotides align to TRBD2. Germline CDR1 and CDR2: SNHLY and FYNNEI. This CDR3 is 16 amino acids long. Trimming removed 5 bases from V and 9 bases from J; junction bases left unmatched: 7. In DNA, the CDR3 is TGTGCCAGCAGTCATAGGACTAGCGGGGGGGTCAGGGAGCTGTTTTTT. Translating gives CASSHRTSGGVRELFF.

The rearrangement uses TRBV12-3 or TRBV12-4 and TRBJ1-1, with unresolved D. This CDR3 has 13 residues. The V end lost 5 bases, the J end lost 0 bases, and 7 bases lay between the germline ends. The CDR3 is CASSTFLNTEAFF. CDR3 DNA sequence: TGTGCCAGCAGTACCTTCCTGAACACTGAAGCTTTCTTT.

The chain combines TRBV11-2 with TRBJ1-2; D ambiguous. Germline CDR1 and CDR2: SGHAT and FQNNGV. The CDR3 sequence is 12 residues long. The V end was cut by 5 bases, the J end by 5 bases, with 9 bases between. The CDR3, as DNA: TGTGCCAGCAGCGAGGGAGGGTATGGCTACACCTTC. Translation gives CASSEGGYGYTF.

The V gene is TRBV2, the J gene TRBJ1-5; D call uncertain. The germline V gene has CDR1 SNHLY and CDR2 FYNNEI. V shed 7 bases and J shed 0 bases, with 10 bases lying between them. The CDR3 loop spans 14 amino acids. The CDR3 nucleotides read TGTGCCAGCAAAGACGGTATTAGCAATCAGCCCCAGCATTTT. Translation: CASKDGISNQPQHF.